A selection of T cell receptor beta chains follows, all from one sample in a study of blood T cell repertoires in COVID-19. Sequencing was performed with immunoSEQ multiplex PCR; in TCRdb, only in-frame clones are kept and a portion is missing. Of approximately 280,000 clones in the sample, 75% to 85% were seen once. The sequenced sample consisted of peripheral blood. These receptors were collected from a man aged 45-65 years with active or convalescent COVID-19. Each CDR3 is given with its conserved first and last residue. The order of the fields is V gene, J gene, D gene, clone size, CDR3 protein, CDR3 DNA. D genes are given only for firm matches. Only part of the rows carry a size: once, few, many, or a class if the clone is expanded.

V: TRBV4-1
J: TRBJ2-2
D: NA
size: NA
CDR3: CASSPQGRDTGELFF
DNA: TGCGCCAGCAGCCCCCAGGGCAGGGACACCGGGGAGCTGTTTTTT

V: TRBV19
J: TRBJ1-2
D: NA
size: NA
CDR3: CASSQGTGYGYTF
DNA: TGTGCCAGTAGTCAAGGAACGGGCTATGGCTACACCTTC

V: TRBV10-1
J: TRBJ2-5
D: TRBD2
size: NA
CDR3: CASSDSSGRIETQYF
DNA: TGCGCCAGCAGTGATTCCAGCGGGAGGATCGAGACCCAGTACTTC

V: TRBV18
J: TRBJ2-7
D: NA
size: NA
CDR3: CASSPSTGRLAYEQYF
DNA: TGTGCCAGCTCACCGTCGACAGGACGTTTAGCCTACGAGCAGTACTTC

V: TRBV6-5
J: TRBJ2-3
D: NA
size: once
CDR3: CASSPQREIRDTQYF
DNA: TGTGCCAGCAGTCCCCAACGGGAGATTAGAGATACGCAGTATTTT

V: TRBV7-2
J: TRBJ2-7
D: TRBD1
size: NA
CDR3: CASSRTTGPYEQYF
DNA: TGTGCCAGCAGTCGGACGACAGGGCCCTACGAGCAGTACTTC

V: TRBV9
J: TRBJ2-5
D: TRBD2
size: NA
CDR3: CASSVASSGAFQETQYF
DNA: TGTGCCAGCAGCGTAGCTTCTAGCGGGGCCTTCCAAGAGACCCAGTACTTC

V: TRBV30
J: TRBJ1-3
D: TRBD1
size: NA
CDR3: CAWSPGGTGNTIYF
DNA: TGTGCCTGGAGTCCAGGGGGCACTGGAAACACCATATATTTT

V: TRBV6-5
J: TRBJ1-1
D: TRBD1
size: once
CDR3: CASSPRDRGNTEAFF
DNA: TGTGCCAGCAGCCCACGGGACAGGGGGAATACTGAAGCTTTCTTT

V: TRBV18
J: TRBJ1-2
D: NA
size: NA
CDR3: CASSPEVRGGYTF
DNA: TGTGCCAGCTCACCAGAAGTAAGGGGTGGCTACACCTTC

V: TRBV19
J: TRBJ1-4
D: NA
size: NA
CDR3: CASSRTAGGTNEKLFF
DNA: TGTGCCAGTAGCCGGACAGCTGGGGGAACTAATGAAAAACTGTTTTTT